The entry that follows covers one T cell receptor beta chain sequence. These data are taken from a study of monozygotic twins with inflammatory bowel disease. TCRdb re-analyzed the 5' RACE reads; it lists each CDR3 protein once, without DNA. This sample's table has over 110,000 distinct CDR3 sequences. The CDR3 length is 14 residues. Germline-derived CDR1 and CDR2 are DFQATT and SNEGSKA (reference sequence). The rearrangement links TRBV20-1 to TRBJ1-2. The source is a human donor with ulcerative colitis or Crohn's disease, or a healthy co-twin of an affected twin (not recorded which). Material: blood. This chain's CDR3 is CSAIMGSIGEGYTF.